Listed below are T cell receptor beta chains from one sample, sequenced in a study of T cells in Graves' hyperthyroidism and ophthalmopathy. TCRdb reprocessed the multiplex PCR reads with MiXCR, giving one entry per CDR3 protein. The table records hundreds of thousands of distinct CDR3 sequences, around 13% of them present only once. Source material: blood. These receptors were collected from a woman aged 18-29 years with Graves' hyperthyroidism. Both conserved end residues are part of each CDR3. A D gene is named only where the DNA matches it firmly. Size tells how often a clone was seen (once, few, many) or the class of an expanded clone, and some rows leave it out.

J gene | clone size | CDR3 length | V gene | D gene | CDR3 protein | CDR3 DNA
TRBJ2-1 | NA | 16 | TRBV28 | TRBD2 | CASSPLDSGSLDEQFF | TGTGCCAGCAGCCCTCTGGATAGCGGGAGTTTGGATGAGCAGTTCTTC
TRBJ2-7 | many | 15 | TRBV28 | TRBD2 | CASSPRTSGTYEQYF | TGTGCCAGCAGTCCACGGACTAGCGGGACCTACGAGCAGTACTTC
TRBJ1-1 | once | 15 | TRBV28 | NA | CASSAEPNMNTEAFF | TGTGCCAGCAGTGCTGAGCCCAACATGAACACTGAAGCTTTCTTT
TRBJ2-1 | many | 13 | TRBV5-6 | NA | CASKPQGGNEQFF | TGTGCCAGCAAACCGCAGGGTGGCAATGAGCAGTTCTTC
TRBJ2-1 | many | 12 | TRBV2 | NA | CASSPSYNEQFF | TGTGCCAGCAGTCCTTCCTACAATGAGCAGTTCTTC
TRBJ1-1 | few | 13 | TRBV20-1 | NA | CSARLAGDSRAFF | TGCAGTGCTAGACTGGCAGGGGATAGTCGGGCTTTCTTT
TRBJ2-2 | NA | 15 | TRBV5-1 | NA | CASTLGGEVAGELFF | TGCGCCAGCACCCTCGGAGGGGAGGTCGCCGGGGAGCTGTTTTTT
TRBJ1-3 | many | 16 | TRBV11-2 | NA | CASSSDEIVSGNTIYF | TGTGCCAGCAGCTCAGACGAAATCGTTTCTGGAAACACCATATATTTT
TRBJ2-7 | NA | 13 | TRBV6-2/TRBV6-3 | NA | CAGSPTGSYEQYF | TGTGCCGGCAGTCCGACAGGTTCCTACGAGCAGTACTTC
TRBJ2-1 | many | 12 | TRBV24-1 | NA | CATSDLGYEQFF | TGTGCCACCAGTGATTTAGGTTATGAGCAGTTCTTC
TRBJ1-6 | many | 15 | TRBV15 | NA | CATSRDRQKNSPLHF | TGTGCCACCAGCAGAGATAGACAGAAAAATTCACCCCTCCACTTT
TRBJ2-2 | many | 16 | TRBV3-1 | TRBD1 | CASSQEGQGSTGELFF | TGTGCCAGCAGCCAAGAAGGACAGGGGAGCACCGGGGAGCTGTTTTTT
TRBJ2-4 | NA | 15 | TRBV4-2 | TRBD2 | CASSQGGGTGNIQYF | TGTGCCAGCAGCCAAGGCGGGGGGACCGGAAACATTCAGTACTTC
TRBJ2-4 | NA | 19 | TRBV4-1 | NA | CASSQGGQSRVLAKNIQYF | TGCGCCAGCAGCCAGGGGGGACAGAGTAGAGTTCTAGCCAAAAACATTCAGTACTTC
TRBJ2-1 | many | 15 | TRBV11-2 | NA | CASSSGTPPTDEQFF | TGTGCCAGCAGCTCCGGGACCCCGCCCACCGATGAGCAGTTCTTC
TRBJ2-5 | NA | 16 | TRBV5-4 | TRBD1 | CASSFDRQGGVETQYF | TGTGCCAGCAGCTTCGACCGACAGGGGGGGGTCGAGACCCAGTACTTC
TRBJ1-1 | many | 16 | TRBV5-4 | NA | CASANTQMRGNTEAFF | TGTGCCAGCGCCAACACACAAATGAGGGGAAACACTGAAGCTTTCTTT
TRBJ1-4 | NA | 17 | TRBV6-5 | TRBD1 | CASGYSTGTGINEKLFF | TGTGCCAGCGGTTACTCTACCGGGACAGGGATTAATGAAAAACTGTTTTTT
TRBJ2-3 | many | 18 | TRBV6-1 | TRBD2 | CASSESLLAGGLTDTQYF | TGTGCCAGCAGTGAATCGTTACTAGCGGGAGGATTAACAGATACGCAGTATTTT
TRBJ1-5 | many | 15 | TRBV2 | NA | CASSESWQGFQPQHF | TGTGCCAGCAGTGAATCGTGGCAGGGTTTTCAGCCCCAGCATTTT
TRBJ1-1 | NA | 16 | TRBV4-1 | NA | CASSQIPRRVNTEAFF | TGCGCCAGCAGCCAGATTCCCCGACGAGTCAACACTGAAGCCTTCTTT
TRBJ2-7 | NA | 15 | TRBV3-2 | NA | CASSQTGTTYYEQYF | TGTGCCAGCAGCCAAACAGGGACTACTTACTACGAGCAGTACTTC
TRBJ1-1 | many | 13 | TRBV6-1 | NA | CASILQGSTEAFF | TGTGCCAGCATCCTACAGGGATCGACTGAAGCTTTCTTT
TRBJ1-3 | many | 15 | TRBV18 | NA | CASSPPSLSGNTIYF | TGTGCCAGCTCACCACCAAGTCTCTCTGGAAACACCATATATTTT
TRBJ2-1 | NA | 16 | TRBV6-1 | TRBD2 | CASSTKTSGRRNEQFF | TGTGCCAGCAGTACCAAGACTAGCGGGAGACGGAATGAGCAGTTCTTC
TRBJ2-3 | many | 16 | TRBV27 | NA | CASSPLGAGYTDTQYF | TGTGCCAGCAGTCCCCTGGGGGCCGGATACACAGATACGCAGTATTTT
TRBJ2-1 | many | 13 | TRBV7-2 | NA | CASSSQHYNEQFF | TGTGCCAGCAGCTCCCAGCATTACAATGAGCAGTTCTTC
TRBJ2-7 | few | 14 | TRBV15 | NA | CATSRRLEVWEQYF | TGTGCCACCAGCAGAAGACTAGAGGTGTGGGAGCAGTACTTC
TRBJ2-2 | many | 17 | TRBV25-1 | NA | CASSESRDTLNTGELFF | TGTGCCAGCAGTGAAAGCCGGGACACCCTGAACACCGGGGAGCTGTTTTTT
TRBJ2-5 | many | 17 | TRBV5-1 | TRBD2 | CASSNYPGLAARETQYF | TGCGCCAGCAGCAACTACCCTGGACTAGCGGCGAGGGAGACCCAGTACTTC
TRBJ1-5 | many | 14 | TRBV28 | NA | CASSGGPSNQPQHF | TGTGCCAGCAGCGGGGGACCCAGCAATCAGCCCCAGCATTTT
TRBJ2-1 | many | 11 | TRBV24-1 | NA | CATSDRDEQFF | TGTGCCACCAGTGACCGGGATGAGCAGTTCTTC
TRBJ1-3 | NA | 13 | TRBV6-2/TRBV6-3 | NA | CASSYISGNTIYF | TGTGCCAGCAGTTACATCTCTGGAAACACCATATATTTT
TRBJ2-1 | many | 12 | TRBV10-3 | NA | CAISEELGEQFF | TGTGCCATCAGTGAGGAGCTAGGGGAGCAGTTCTTC
TRBJ2-1 | many | 13 | TRBV5-1 | NA | CASRPRGAGEQFF | TGCGCCAGCCGCCCCCGGGGGGCAGGTGAGCAGTTCTTC
TRBJ2-1 | many | 15 | TRBV3-1 | TRBD2 | CASSAGTSGGDEQFF | TGTGCCAGCAGCGCCGGGACTAGCGGAGGGGATGAGCAGTTCTTC
TRBJ2-1 | many | 16 | TRBV27 | NA | CASSLSSGLTYNEQFF | TGTGCCAGCAGTTTATCGTCGGGACTCACCTACAATGAGCAGTTCTTC
TRBJ2-1 | many | 15 | TRBV3-1 | TRBD1 | CASSRFGQGYNEQFF | TGTGCCAGCAGCCGGTTCGGACAGGGCTACAATGAGCAGTTCTTC
TRBJ2-5 | NA | 19 | TRBV4-3 | TRBD2 | CASSHLGLAGGRVGETQYF | TGCGCCAGCAGCCACCTTGGACTAGCGGGAGGCCGGGTTGGGGAGACCCAGTACTTC
TRBJ2-5 | few | 14 | TRBV6-1 | TRBD1 | CAIMGQGAGETQYF | TGTGCCATCATGGGACAGGGGGCGGGAGAGACCCAGTACTTC
TRBJ2-3 | many | 13 | TRBV7-2 | NA | CASSLTGPDTQYF | TGTGCCAGCAGCCTTACAGGGCCAGATACGCAGTATTTT
TRBJ2-2 | NA | 17 | TRBV9 | NA | CASSPREFEVFPGELFF | TGTGCCAGCAGCCCGAGGGAGTTCGAGGTATTCCCCGGGGAGCTGTTTTTT
TRBJ2-1 | many | 15 | TRBV9 | TRBD2 | CASSGETSATNEQFF | TGTGCCAGCAGCGGAGAGACTAGCGCCACCAATGAGCAGTTCTTC
TRBJ2-2 | few | 15 | TRBV24-1 | TRBD1 | CATSDPGQVDGELFF | TGTGCCACCAGTGACCCCGGACAGGTTGACGGGGAGCTGTTTTTT
TRBJ2-7 | many | 11 | TRBV12-3/TRBV12-4 | NA | CASSYAYEQYF | TGTGCCAGCAGTTACGCCTACGAGCAGTACTTC
TRBJ1-2 | many | 14 | TRBV10-3 | NA | CAISGTTAFYGYTF | TGTGCCATCAGTGGGACGACAGCTTTCTATGGCTACACCTTC
TRBJ2-5 | many | 15 | TRBV5-1 | TRBD2 | CASSLVGLAGETQYF | TGCGCCAGCAGCTTGGTAGGACTAGCGGGGGAGACCCAGTACTTC